This T cell receptor beta chain came from a study of OX40 agonist ivuxolimab in advanced cancers. Whole-study context: A partial response was reached by three patients: one with hepatocellular carcinoma and two with cutaneous melanoma. General study results and limits: Dosing at 0.1 to 3.0 mg/kg was accompanied by clonal expansion of CD4+ and CD8+ blood T cells by week 6.

The length of the CDR3 is 13 residues. The V gene lost 4 bases and the J gene lost 5 bases, with 11 bases spanning the gap. CDR1 and CDR2 from the germline V gene are MNHEY and SVGAGI. A remark on this clone: Antigen specificity is unknown.

TCRdb's table, derived via immunoSEQ multiplex PCR, lists solely in-frame clones and lacks some. The sample shows tens of thousands of clones, 90% to 95% of them seen only once. The clonotype originates from an adult with an advanced solid tumor such as melanoma, head and neck, liver or kidney cancer. The starting material was CD4+ or CD8+ T cells sorted from blood, obtained in a trial of the OX40 agonist ivuxolimab. The chain joins TRBV6-5 to TRBJ2-5; D is uncertain. CDR3 region: CASSFSRRETQYF. CDR3 sequence (DNA): TGTGCCAGCAGTTTTTCGAGGCGGGAGACCCAGTACTTC.